Presented here are 26 T cell receptor beta chains from one specimen sequenced in a study of blood T cell repertoires in COVID-19. The method was immunoSEQ multiplex PCR; TCRdb's version includes in-frame clones alone and lacks a portion of them. The sample holds approximately 260,000 clones, approximately 83% seen once. The sequencing input was PBMCs or T cells enriched from blood (not recorded which). The receptors shown here come from a woman between 35 and 50 years old with acute COVID-19.

This clone showed up just a few times. The chain links TRBV10-1 to TRBJ1-5; no clear D gene. The CDR3 contains 15 residues. V gave up 3 bases and J gave up 5 bases, with 14 bases separating them. Germline loops: CDR1 WNHNN, CDR2 SYGVQD (reference sequence). The DNA of the CDR3 is TGCGCCAGCAGTGAAGGAGAGTCGGCGGATCAGCCCCAGCATTTT. This sequence encodes CASSEGESADQPQHF.

In regard to this clone: The junction departs from the called germline gene at one end, perhaps through a read error. The chain recombines TRBV19 with TRBJ1-5, with 7 bases lining up with TRBD1. Germline V gene data show CDR1 as LNHDA and CDR2 as SQIVND (reference sequence). This CDR3 has 15 amino acids. The DNA of the CDR3 is TGTGCCAGTAGTGTAGAGACAGGGACGCGACAGCCCCAGCATTTT. The encoded protein is CASSVETGTRQPQHF. Based on the CDR3 plus reference TRBV19 and TRBJ1-5, the full variable domain is DGGITQSPKYLFRKEGQNVTLSCEQNLNHDAMYWYRQDPGQGLRLIYYSQIVNDFQKGDIAEGYSVSREKKESFPLTVTSAQKNPTAFYLCASSVETGTRQPQHFGDGTRLSIL.

This sequence joins TRBV11-3 and TRBJ1-1; 8 bases are a match to TRBD1. Germline loops: CDR1 SGHNT, CDR2 YENEEA. With V trimmed by 5 bases and J by 5 bases, 7 bases remained unmatched. This CDR3 is built from 14 residues. CDR3: CASSPRTGTTEAFF. The CDR3 coding sequence is TGTGCCAGCAGCCCCCGGACAGGGACAACTGAAGCTTTCTTT. The variable domain in full, completed from reference TRBV11-3 and TRBJ1-1, reads EAGVVQSPRYKIIEKKQPVAFWCNPISGHNTLYWYLQNLGQGPELLIRYENEEAVDDSQLPKDRFSAERLKGVDSTLKIQPAELGDSAVYLCASSPRTGTTEAFFGQGTRLTVV.

The chain employs TRBV7-8 and TRBJ2-7; 13 positions agree with TRBD2. CDR3 size: 16 residues. After removal of 5 bases from V and 5 bases from J, the junction contained 9 bases not matched to a gene. Germline CDR1 reads SGHVS; CDR2 reads FQNEAQ. Here the CDR3 reads CASSIRTSGSRDEQYF. In DNA form, the CDR3 reads TGTGCCAGCAGCATCCGGACTAGCGGGAGCAGGGACGAGCAGTACTTC.

V and J are TRBV5-4 and TRBJ2-7; a weak D match, TRBD2 (5 bases). Germline-derived CDR1 and CDR2 are SGHNT and YYREEE (reference sequence). The CDR3 runs 14 residues. Trimming removed 3 bases from V and 0 bases from J, with 10 bases in between. Here the CDR3 reads CASSSGLSSYEQYF. CDR3 in DNA: TGTGCCAGCAGCTCCGGACTGAGCTCCTACGAGCAGTACTTC.

This chain links TRBV19 with TRBJ1-4; D is unresolved. The V and J ends lost 5 bases and 0 bases respectively, with 10 bases between them. In germline, CDR1 is LNHDA, CDR2 SQIVND (reference sequence). The CDR3 has 15 residues. The CDR3 bases are TGTGCCAGTAGTGATCGCAGAACAACTAATGAAAAACTGTTTTTT. Translation gives CASSDRRTTNEKLFF.

The CDR3 coding sequence is TGTGCCAGCAGCGCCAGGGGACAGGGGTATGGCTACACCTTC. Its protein product is CASSARGQGYGYTF. The chain joins TRBV7-8 to TRBJ1-2; the match to TRBD1 covers 10 bases. This CDR3 has 14 residues. CDR1 SGHVS and CDR2 FQNEAQ come from the germline V gene. V was clipped by 5 bases and J by 5 bases; unmatched bases: 5.

The chain is built from TRBV6-1 and TRBJ1-2; the match to TRBD1 covers 8 bases. CDR1 and CDR2 (germline): MNHNS, SASEGT. Trimming at V came to 4 bases and at J to 2 bases, leaving 9 bases not matched to a gene. This CDR3 contains 16 residues. The CDR3 loop reads CASSVDGQGGNYGYTF. Written as DNA, the CDR3 is TGTGCCAGCAGTGTCGATGGACAGGGAGGCAACTATGGCTACACCTTC.

This clone was recorded a few times. The rearrangement joins TRBV2 to TRBJ2-2; 14 bases line up with TRBD2. The V and J ends lost 6 bases and 0 bases, in that order; junction bases with no gene match: 6. The CDR3 covers 18 residues. Germline V gene lookup returns CDR1 SNHLY and CDR2 FYNNEI. The CDR3 spells CASRDRLAGGSNTGELFF. CDR3 nucleotides: TGTGCCAGCAGAGACCGACTAGCGGGAGGGTCGAACACCGGGGAGCTGTTTTTT.

The chain uses TRBV29-1 and TRBJ1-2; 9 positions agree with TRBD1. This CDR3 contains 12 residues. Per germline, CDR1 SQVTM and CDR2 ANQGSEA. Trimming cost V 6 bases and J 4 bases; bases outside gene matches: 3. CDR3 sequence: CSVLQGAYGYTF. Here the CDR3 DNA reads TGCAGCGTCCTACAGGGGGCCTATGGCTACACCTTC. Full variable domain (missing parts from reference TRBV29-1 and TRBJ1-2): SAVISQKPSRDICQRGTSLTIQCQVDSQVTMMFWYRQQPGQSLTLIATANQGSEATYESGFVIDKFPISRPNLTFSTLTVSNMSPEDSSIYLCSVLQGAYGYTFGSGTRLTVV.

The chain recombines TRBV30 with TRBJ1-5, with D tentatively TRBD1 (5 bases). Germline V CDR1 and CDR2: GTSNPN, SVGIG (reference sequence). The CDR3 contains 13 residues. V lost 2 bases and J lost 5, with 10 bases in between. The CDR3 DNA follows: TGTGCCTGGAGTCAGGGTGGCGATCAGCCCCAGCATTTT. It is translated as CAWSQGGDQPQHF.

The chain combines TRBV12-3 or TRBV12-4 with TRBJ1-1, with 7 bases matching TRBD1. Trimming cost V 6 bases and J 3 bases; bases outside gene matches: 4. This CDR3 is built from 13 residues. CDR3 in amino acids: CASSRRGDTEAFF. In DNA, the CDR3 is TGTGCCAGCAGCCGCAGGGGGGACACTGAAGCTTTCTTT.

The chain employs TRBV2 and TRBJ1-6, with a tentative D call TRBD1 (5 bases). CDR3 length equals 13 residues. V lost 5 bases and J lost 9, with 11 bases in between. Per the germline V gene, CDR1 is SNHLY and CDR2 is FYNNEI. The CDR3 bases are TGTGCCAGCAGTACGGGGGGGGTTTCACCCCTCCACTTT. Protein: CASSTGGVSPLHF.

The chain couples TRBV14 to TRBJ2-7, with 7 nucleotides matching TRBD1. The CDR3 sequence is 15 residues long. Per germline, CDR1 SGHDN and CDR2 FVKESK. With 3 bases clipped from V and 4 bases from J, the junction kept 9 bases outside the gene matches. The CDR3: CASSHRRQGKYEQYF. The CDR3 DNA reads as TGTGCCAGCAGCCATCGGAGACAGGGCAAGTACGAGCAGTACTTC.

This chain links TRBV27 with TRBJ2-4; a possible D gene is TRBD2 (6 bases). The CDR3 is 13 residues long. Trimming left V 10 bases short and J 7 bases short, with 17 bases between. Per the germline V gene, CDR1 is MNHEY and CDR2 is SMNVEV (reference sequence). The CDR3 sequence: CAIKAGGGNIQYF. The CDR3 bases are TGTGCCATTAAAGCGGGCGGCGGTAACATTCAGTACTTC.

The gene calls are TRBV11-3 and TRBJ2-7; perhaps TRBD2 as D (5 bases). The V end lost 4 bases, the J end lost 1 base, and 14 bases lay between the germline ends. CDR1 is SGHNT, CDR2 YENEEA, per germline. The CDR3 covers 15 residues. The CDR3 region has the DNA TGTGCCAGCAGCTCCTTACTAGGAAAGTCCTACGAGCAGTACTTC. It is translated as CASSSLLGKSYEQYF.

The chain carries TRBV12-3 or TRBV12-4 and TRBJ2-6; maybe TRBD1 (5 bases). The germline V and J ends were trimmed by 6 bases and 2 bases, with 5 bases remaining between them. The CDR3 runs 13 residues. This chain's CDR3 is CASRTAGANVLTF. DNA of the CDR3: TGTGCCAGCAGGACAGCTGGGGCCAACGTCCTGACTTTC.

The V gene is TRBV2, the J gene TRBJ1-1; D is possibly TRBD1 (6 bases). V lost 10 bases to trimming and J lost 1 base, with 10 bases between them. CDR3 size: 12 residues. The germline V gene encodes CDR1 SNHLY and CDR2 FYNNEI. CDR3 in DNA: TGTGCCAACAGGGCGGGGAACACTGAAGCTTTCTTT. This gives the protein CANRAGNTEAFF.

The V and J genes are TRBV9 and TRBJ2-5; D might be TRBD1 (5 bases). V was clipped by 0 bases and J by 1 base, with 13 bases between them. Germline V gives CDR1 SGDLS, CDR2 YYNGEE. The length of the CDR3 is 16 residues. CDR3 sequence: CASSVGGRVGQETQYF. DNA of the CDR3: TGTGCCAGCAGCGTAGGTGGCAGGGTGGGCCAAGAGACCCAGTACTTC.

The chain is built from TRBV21-1 and TRBJ1-5; the table's D call, TRBD1, has no DNA check behind it. TRBV21-1 is recorded as a pseudogene. This CDR3 is built from 15 residues. This CDR3 is CASKGTGEGNQPQHF. DNA of the CDR3: TGTGCCAGCAAGGGGACAGGTGAGGGCAATCAGCCCCAGCATTTT.

This rearrangement joins TRBV15 to TRBJ2-3, with 10 bases fitting TRBD2. The junction had 10 bases not matched to a gene; V was cut back by 3 bases and J by 4 bases. The CDR3 covers 17 residues. Germline lookup yields CDR1 LNHNV and CDR2 YYDKDF (reference sequence). The CDR3 protein is CATSSRIIAGGADTQYF. The CDR3 DNA reads as TGTGCCACCAGCAGCCGGATTATAGCGGGAGGTGCAGATACGCAGTATTTT.

This clone appeared a few times. The chain couples TRBV12-3 or TRBV12-4 to TRBJ2-7, with D perhaps matching TRBD2 (5 bases). The CDR3 covers 13 residues. Trimming removed 5 bases at V and 5 bases at J, with 13 bases between. DNA for the CDR3: TGTGCCAGCAGTACCGGGGAGCCCCACGAGCAGTACTTC. Translation: CASSTGEPHEQYF.

Only a few counts were recorded for this clone. V usage is TRBV19 and J usage is TRBJ1-1, with 9 bases matching TRBD1. The germline CDR1 and CDR2 sequences are LNHDA and SQIVND (reference sequence). CDR3 length equals 16 residues. V shed 7 bases, J shed 4 bases, and the junction held 13 bases outside the gene matches. The DNA of the CDR3 is TGTGCCAGTAAGGGGACAGGGAGTGTCCCAACCACTGAAGCTTTCTTT. Protein product: CASKGTGSVPTTEAFF.

This clone was observed a handful of times. This chain joins TRBV15 and TRBJ1-2; 7 bases line up with TRBD1. The CDR3 is made up of 18 amino acids. In germline, CDR1 is LNHNV, CDR2 YYDKDF (reference sequence). The trim removed 5 bases at V and 8 bases at J, leaving 23 bases unmatched. The CDR3 spells CATSPIPPGQPSIEGYTF. The DNA of the CDR3 is TGTGCCACCAGCCCCATTCCCCCGGGACAGCCTTCTATTGAGGGCTACACCTTC. Looking up the rest from reference TRBV15 and TRBJ1-2 gives the full variable domain: DAMVIQNPRYQVTQFGKPVTLSCSQTLNHNVMYWYQQKSSQAPKLLFHYYDKDFNNEADTPDNFQSRRPNTSFCFLDIRSPGLGDTAMYLCATSPIPPGQPSIEGYTFGSGTRLTVV.

J is TRBJ2-2 and V is TRBV3-1 (or the pseudogene TRBV3-2); D is undetermined. CDR3 length equals 14 residues. Trimming removed 0 bases at V and 4 bases at J, with 6 bases between. Germline V lookup: CDR1 LGHDT, CDR2 YNNKEL (reference sequence). CDR3 sequence reads: CASSQDRLTGELFF. The CDR3 DNA sequence: TGTGCCAGCAGCCAAGACAGACTCACCGGGGAGCTGTTTTTT.

This clone was seen more than once but under ten times. This sequence joins TRBV6-4 and TRBJ2-2; 8 bases map to TRBD2. The V segment lost 8 bases and the J segment 7 bases; nucleotides outside the gene matches: 12. Germline CDR1 is MRHNA and CDR2 is SNTAGT. The CDR3 extends over 15 amino acids. The CDR3 reads CASGLERERGGELFF. CDR3 bases: TGTGCCAGCGGTCTTGAGCGGGAGAGAGGCGGGGAGCTGTTTTTT.